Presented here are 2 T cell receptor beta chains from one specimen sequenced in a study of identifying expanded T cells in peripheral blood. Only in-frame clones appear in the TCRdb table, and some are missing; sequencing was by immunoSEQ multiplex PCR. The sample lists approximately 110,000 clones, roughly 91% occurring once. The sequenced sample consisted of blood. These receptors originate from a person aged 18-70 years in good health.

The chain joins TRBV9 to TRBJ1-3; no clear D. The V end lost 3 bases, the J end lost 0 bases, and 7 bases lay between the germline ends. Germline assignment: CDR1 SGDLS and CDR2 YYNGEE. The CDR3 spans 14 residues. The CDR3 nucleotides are TGTGCCAGCAGCGACCCGAACTCTGGAAACACCATATATTTT. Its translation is CASSDPNSGNTIYF.

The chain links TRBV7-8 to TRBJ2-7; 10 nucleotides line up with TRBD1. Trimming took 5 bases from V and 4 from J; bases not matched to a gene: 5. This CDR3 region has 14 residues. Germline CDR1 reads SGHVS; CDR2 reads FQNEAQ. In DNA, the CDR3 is TGTGCCAGCAGCGGCGGGACAGGGGCGTACGAGCAGTACTTC. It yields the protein CASSGGTGAYEQYF.